This is a list of T cell receptor beta chains from one sample in a study of cytomegalovirus exposure and HLA in healthy donors. Produced via immunoSEQ multiplex PCR; TCRdb's table is partial and in-frame only. The repertoire holds about 110,000 clones, with 88% as singletons. The sequenced sample was PBMCs. The receptors derive from a woman aged 25 to 39 in good health and CMV-seropositive. CDR3s include the opening cysteine and the closing phenylalanine or tryptophan. The order of the fields is D gene, J gene, V gene, clone size, CDR3 protein, CDR3 DNA. The D gene is left open where the match is weak. Some rows have no size entry. The others give once, few or many, or a class for an expanded clone.

d_call: .
j_call: TRBJ2-1
v_call: TRBV30
clone_size: .
cdr3_aa: CAWSPRGDEQFF
cdr3_nt: TGTGCCTGGAGTCCAAGGGGTGATGAGCAGTTCTTC

d_call: TRBD2
j_call: TRBJ2-5
v_call: TRBV15
clone_size: once
cdr3_aa: CATSRPPGGEEDF
cdr3_nt: TGTGCCACCAGCAGACCCCCGGGGGGGGAGGAAGACTTC

d_call: .
j_call: TRBJ2-1
v_call: TRBV5-1
clone_size: .
cdr3_aa: CASSVSTSYNEQFF
cdr3_nt: TGCGCCAGCAGCGTCTCTACCTCCTACAATGAGCAGTTCTTC

d_call: .
j_call: TRBJ2-2
v_call: TRBV18
clone_size: .
cdr3_aa: CASSLLAAANTGELFF
cdr3_nt: TGTGCCAGCTCACTCTTAGCAGCCGCGAACACCGGGGAGCTGTTTTTT

d_call: .
j_call: TRBJ2-7
v_call: TRBV9
clone_size: .
cdr3_aa: CASSVGSDYREGYEQYF
cdr3_nt: TGTGCCAGCAGCGTAGGGTCCGACTACCGAGAGGGCTACGAGCAGTACTTC

d_call: .
j_call: TRBJ1-2
v_call: TRBV30
clone_size: .
cdr3_aa: CAWSEGDYGYTF
cdr3_nt: TGTGCCTGGAGTGAGGGGGACTATGGCTACACCTTC

d_call: TRBD2
j_call: TRBJ2-5
v_call: TRBV18
clone_size: .
cdr3_aa: CASSRTSGTPQETQYF
cdr3_nt: TGTGCCAGCTCGCGGACTAGCGGGACCCCCCAAGAGACCCAGTACTTC

d_call: TRBD1
j_call: TRBJ1-3
v_call: TRBV25-1
clone_size: .
cdr3_aa: CASSPPGQVPGNTIYF
cdr3_nt: TGTGCCAGCAGCCCCCCGGGACAGGTTCCTGGAAACACCATATATTTT

d_call: .
j_call: TRBJ1-5
v_call: TRBV19
clone_size: .
cdr3_aa: CASSIWAGLGNQPQHF
cdr3_nt: TGTGCCAGTAGTATATGGGCAGGGCTGGGCAATCAGCCCCAGCATTTT

d_call: .
j_call: TRBJ1-2
v_call: TRBV5-1
clone_size: .
cdr3_aa: CASSKQGGDYGYTF
cdr3_nt: TGCGCCAGCAGCAAACAGGGAGGGGACTATGGCTACACCTTC

d_call: TRBD1
j_call: TRBJ2-7
v_call: TRBV10-1
clone_size: .
cdr3_aa: CARGQVYEQYF
cdr3_nt: TGCGCCAGGGGACAGGTCTACGAGCAGTACTTC

d_call: TRBD1
j_call: TRBJ2-6
v_call: TRBV5-1
clone_size: once
cdr3_aa: CASSRKGQGAAGANVLTF
cdr3_nt: TGCGCCAGCAGCAGAAAAGGACAGGGGGCAGCTGGGGCCAACGTCCTGACTTTC

d_call: TRBD2
j_call: TRBJ2-6
v_call: TRBV28
clone_size: .
cdr3_aa: CASRVAGLTSGANVLTF
cdr3_nt: TGTGCCAGCAGGGTAGCGGGATTGACCTCTGGGGCCAACGTCCTGACTTTC

d_call: TRBD2
j_call: TRBJ2-3
v_call: TRBV4-1
clone_size: .
cdr3_aa: CASSLGLAGPDTQYF
cdr3_nt: TGCGCCAGCAGCCTGGGACTAGCGGGACCAGATACGCAGTATTTT